Listed below are T cell receptor beta chains from one sample, sequenced in a study of T cells in Graves' hyperthyroidism and ophthalmopathy. TCRdb reprocessed the multiplex PCR reads with MiXCR, giving one entry per CDR3 protein. Of about 600,000 distinct CDR3 sequences detected, around 15% appear once; the ten largest clones hold 3% to 4%. The sample comprised blood. Receptors originate from a woman aged 40 to 50 with Graves' ophthalmopathy. CDR3s include the opening cysteine and the closing phenylalanine or tryptophan. The D gene is left open where the match is weak. Rows may omit the clone size; those that give it use once, few, many or a size class.

V: TRBV2; J: TRBJ1-4; D: NA; size: many; DNA: TGTGCCAGCAGTGTGGAGCAGGGTTCGAAAAAACTGTTTTTT; CDR3: CASSVEQGSKKLFF
V: TRBV20-1; J: TRBJ2-7; D: NA; size: many; DNA: TGCAGTGCTAGAGGGGTGGCTAGTAAGTACGAGCAGTACTTC; CDR3: CSARGVASKYEQYF
V: TRBV7-9; J: TRBJ1-1; D: NA; size: many; DNA: TGTGCCAGCAGCTCCCCCGTGGAAGCTGAAGCTTTCTTT; CDR3: CASSSPVEAEAFF
V: TRBV5-1; J: TRBJ2-5; D: NA; size: many; DNA: TGTGCCAGCAGCTTAGAAGGGGGAGAGACCCAGTACTTC; CDR3: CASSLEGGETQYF
V: TRBV20-1; J: TRBJ1-3; D: NA; size: few; DNA: TGCAGTGCGGGACGGCTAGATGGAAACACCATATATTTT; CDR3: CSAGRLDGNTIYF
V: TRBV18; J: TRBJ1-2; D: NA; size: NA; DNA: TGTGCCAGCTCACCAGGCGACAGAACTTATGGCTACACCTTC; CDR3: CASSPGDRTYGYTF
V: TRBV18; J: TRBJ1-1; D: NA; size: few; DNA: TGTGCCAGCTCACCGGCCGGGGCTAATTTAGTGGCTGAAGCTTTCTTT; CDR3: CASSPAGANLVAEAFF
V: TRBV28; J: TRBJ1-3; D: NA; size: NA; DNA: TGTGCCAGCAGTTTTGGAGCCAACTCTGGAAACACCATATATTTT; CDR3: CASSFGANSGNTIYF
V: TRBV11-2; J: TRBJ1-1; D: TRBD1; size: NA; DNA: TGTGCCAGCAGCTTCGCAGGGGGAAGGACTGAAGCTTTCTTT; CDR3: CASSFAGGRTEAFF
V: TRBV12-3/TRBV12-4; J: TRBJ1-1; D: NA; size: few; DNA: TGTGCCAGCAGTCCCCGGACCCGGATAAACACTGAAGCTTTCTTT; CDR3: CASSPRTRINTEAFF
V: TRBV5-6; J: TRBJ2-7; D: NA; size: NA; DNA: TGTGCCAGCAGCTTGGGGCTACCATACACCTACGAGCAGTACTTC; CDR3: CASSLGLPYTYEQYF
V: TRBV7-2; J: TRBJ2-5; D: NA; size: NA; DNA: TGTGCCAGCAGCTTGGGGTTTGGCAGCGGACACCAAGAGACCCAGTACTTC; CDR3: CASSLGFGSGHQETQYF
V: TRBV28; J: TRBJ2-5; D: NA; size: many; DNA: TGTGCCAGCAGTTCTGGGATCGGTGGAGAGACCCAGTACTTC; CDR3: CASSSGIGGETQYF
V: TRBV4-2; J: TRBJ2-1; D: NA; size: many; DNA: TGTGCCAGCAGCCAAGATTACTCGGGGACTCTGTACAATGAGCAGTTCTTC; CDR3: CASSQDYSGTLYNEQFF
V: TRBV30; J: TRBJ2-7; D: NA; size: NA; DNA: TGTGCCTGGAGTGTAGGCCCGAACGGTTTCTACGAGCAGTACTTC; CDR3: CAWSVGPNGFYEQYF
V: TRBV20-1; J: TRBJ2-3; D: NA; size: many; DNA: TGCAGTGCAAATTCCGACCAAGTAGGAACAGATACGCAGTATTTT; CDR3: CSANSDQVGTDTQYF
V: TRBV11-2; J: TRBJ2-7; D: NA; size: many; DNA: TGTGCCAGCAGCCCAGGCCGGCTGCATACCTACGAGCAGTACTTC; CDR3: CASSPGRLHTYEQYF
V: TRBV6-1; J: TRBJ2-7; D: TRBD2; size: NA; DNA: TGTGCCAGCAGACTAGCGGCGGGGGAATACGAGCAGTACTTC; CDR3: CASRLAAGEYEQYF
V: TRBV6-1; J: TRBJ1-5; D: TRBD1; size: many; DNA: TGTGCCAGCACCCAGGTTGGACAGGTTAAGGGGCAGCCCCAGCATTTT; CDR3: CASTQVGQVKGQPQHF
V: TRBV29-1; J: TRBJ1-1; D: NA; size: NA; DNA: TGCAGCGTTGTAATGGGGAACACTGAAGCTTTCTTT; CDR3: CSVVMGNTEAFF
V: TRBV29-1; J: TRBJ2-2; D: NA; size: NA; DNA: TGCAGCGTTGAAAGGGCAGGGGCGAACACCGGGGAGCTGTTTTTT; CDR3: CSVERAGANTGELFF
V: TRBV2; J: TRBJ2-3; D: NA; size: NA; DNA: TGTGCCAGCAGTGAAGCCAGACCGGGATTCACAGATACGCAGTATTTT; CDR3: CASSEARPGFTDTQYF
V: TRBV5-1; J: TRBJ1-1; D: TRBD1; size: many; DNA: TGCGCCAGCAGCTTGGGTTTCGGACAGGGTACGCCTGAAGCTTTCTTT; CDR3: CASSLGFGQGTPEAFF
V: TRBV4-3; J: TRBJ1-5; D: NA; size: NA; DNA: TGCGCCAGCAGCCTAACGTACAGGGTGGGAAGCAATCAGCCCCAGCATTTT; CDR3: CASSLTYRVGSNQPQHF
V: TRBV20-1; J: TRBJ1-1; D: TRBD1; size: many; DNA: TGCAGTGCTAGCCCCCTCGGGACAGCCAACACTGAAGCTTTCTTT; CDR3: CSASPLGTANTEAFF
V: TRBV11-2; J: TRBJ1-2; D: TRBD1; size: many; DNA: TGTGCCAGCAGCTCCCAGGGGCAGGGGGCAGTACATGGCTACACCTTC; CDR3: CASSSQGQGAVHGYTF
V: TRBV4-1; J: TRBJ1-2; D: NA; size: few; DNA: TGCGCCAGCAGCCAAGATCGGCTAGGATTGTATGGCTACACCTTC; CDR3: CASSQDRLGLYGYTF
V: TRBV6-1; J: TRBJ2-3; D: TRBD2; size: NA; DNA: TGTGCCAGCAGCGCAGGGACTAGCGGTGTGCGCGATACGCAGTATTTT; CDR3: CASSAGTSGVRDTQYF
V: TRBV2; J: TRBJ2-1; D: TRBD2; size: many; DNA: TGTGCCAGCTTCGGACTAGCGGGGGGAGCCTACAATGAGCAGTTCTTC; CDR3: CASFGLAGGAYNEQFF
V: TRBV27; J: TRBJ2-1; D: NA; size: NA; DNA: TGTGCCAGCAGTTTGGGGACACCCGTTTCGTTCAACAATGAGCAGTTCTTC; CDR3: CASSLGTPVSFNNEQFF
V: TRBV10-2; J: TRBJ2-2; D: NA; size: few; DNA: TGCGCCAGCAGTGAGGAGTACACCGGGGAGCTGTTTTTT; CDR3: CASSEEYTGELFF
V: TRBV28; J: TRBJ2-7; D: NA; size: many; DNA: TGTGCCAGCAGTTTATGGCAGGGGGGGAGCTACGAGCAGTACTTC; CDR3: CASSLWQGGSYEQYF
V: TRBV28; J: TRBJ1-1; D: NA; size: many; DNA: TGTGCCAGCAGGCTAAGGCTGCAGGGGTATACTGAAGCTTTCTTT; CDR3: CASRLRLQGYTEAFF
V: TRBV7-3; J: TRBJ2-1; D: NA; size: NA; DNA: TGTGCCAGCAGCTTAAGAGCAGGGACGAATGAGCAGTTCTTC; CDR3: CASSLRAGTNEQFF
V: TRBV7-8; J: TRBJ1-1; D: NA; size: few; DNA: TGTGCCAGCAGCTTAAGGACAGCCGGAGGGAACACTGAAGCTTTCTTT; CDR3: CASSLRTAGGNTEAFF
V: TRBV6-1; J: TRBJ1-2; D: NA; size: NA; DNA: TGTGCCAGCATGAGGACTGTCTATGGCTACACCTTC; CDR3: CASMRTVYGYTF